This TCR beta chain was found in a study of blood T cells in healthy people across ages. Study-wide context: Template switching recovered approximately one barcoded beta molecule for every two T cells. Points from the study as a whole: Donors of long life had a larger count of naive CD4+ cells and greater diversity than aged donors.

PCR was performed a second time for about 6 to 11 cycles using a sample-barcoded 5' primer and a J-beta primer mix. TCRdb recomputed calls from the 5' RACE reads with MiXCR, one row per CDR3 protein. The repertoire holds 800,000 to 950,000 distinct CDR3 sequences, with roughly 40% as singletons. Per-sample PBMC isolation yielded at least 6 million cells. There were at least 5 micrograms of total RNA extracted from every sample. Remarks on this clonotype: Its antigen is not known.

The clonotype comes from a young man in good health. Sequenced input: blood.

The CDR3 DNA reads TGTGCCAGCAGCCAAGGACCTCTGACTGACGGGCAGCCCCAGCATTTT. Translated, it gives CASSQGPLTDGQPQHF. V usage is TRBV4-2 and J usage is TRBJ1-5; D remains unclear. Per the germline V gene, CDR1 is LGHNA and CDR2 is YNFKEQ. The CDR3 is made up of 16 amino acids. Trimming pared 1 base from V and 7 bases from J, leaving 17 bases between.